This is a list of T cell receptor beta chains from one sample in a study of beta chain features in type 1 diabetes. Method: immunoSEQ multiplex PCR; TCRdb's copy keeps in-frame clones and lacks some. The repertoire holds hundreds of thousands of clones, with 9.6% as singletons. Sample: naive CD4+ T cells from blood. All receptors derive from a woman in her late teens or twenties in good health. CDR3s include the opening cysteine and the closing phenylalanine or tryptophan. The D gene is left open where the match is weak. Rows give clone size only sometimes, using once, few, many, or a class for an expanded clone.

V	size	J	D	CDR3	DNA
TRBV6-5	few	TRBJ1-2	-	CASSYLDSSNGYTF	TGTGCCAGCAGTTACCTTGACAGTTCCAATGGCTACACCTTC
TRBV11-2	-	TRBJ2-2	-	CASSLVGGTGIGELFF	TGTGCCAGCAGCTTAGTGGGGGGTACGGGAATCGGGGAGCTGTTTTTT
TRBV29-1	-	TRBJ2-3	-	CSVENRLIHTDTQYF	TGCAGCGTAGAGAACAGGTTAATCCACACAGATACGCAGTATTTT
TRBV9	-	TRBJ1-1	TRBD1	CASTQTDRGKTEAFF	TGTGCCAGCACACAAACCGACAGGGGGAAGACTGAAGCTTTCTTT
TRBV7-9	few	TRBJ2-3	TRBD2	CAAPISGSTDTQYF	TGTGCCGCACCGATTAGCGGGAGCACAGATACGCAGTATTTT
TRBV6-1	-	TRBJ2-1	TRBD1	CASKGQGYNEQFF	TGTGCCAGCAAGGGACAGGGGTACAATGAGCAGTTCTTC
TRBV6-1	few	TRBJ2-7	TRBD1	CASSQSFGTAYEQYF	TGTGCCAGCAGCCAATCTTTTGGGACAGCTTACGAGCAGTACTTC
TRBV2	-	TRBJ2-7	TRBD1	CASSGLGQGAYEQYF	TGTGCCAGCAGCGGTTTGGGACAGGGGGCCTACGAGCAGTACTTC
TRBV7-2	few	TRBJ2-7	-	CASSFVSREQYF	TGTGCCAGCAGCTTTGTTTCCCGCGAGCAGTACTTC
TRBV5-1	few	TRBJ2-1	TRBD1	CASSLRGQGANEQFF	TGCGCCAGCAGCTTGAGGGGACAGGGGGCTAATGAGCAGTTCTTC
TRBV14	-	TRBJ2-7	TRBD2	CASSHPAAGGSYEQYF	TGTGCCAGCAGCCATCCGGCCGCGGGGGGATCCTACGAGCAGTACTTC
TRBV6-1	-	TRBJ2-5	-	CASSEARLTGQQTQYF	TGTGCCAGCAGTGAAGCGCGTCTCACAGGGCAGCAGACCCAGTACTTC
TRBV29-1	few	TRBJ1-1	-	CSVRRGRDTEAFF	TGCAGCGTTCGCAGGGGAAGAGACACTGAAGCTTTCTTT
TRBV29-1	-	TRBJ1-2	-	CSVEGGQGLSYGYTF	TGCAGCGTTGAAGGCGGGCAGGGGCTGTCCTATGGCTACACCTTC
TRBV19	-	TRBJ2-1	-	CASSIVRSSYNEQFF	TGTGCCAGTAGTATTGTCCGGAGCTCCTACAATGAGCAGTTCTTC
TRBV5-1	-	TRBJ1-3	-	CASSPDGASGNTIYF	TGCGCCAGCAGTCCCGACGGAGCCTCTGGAAACACCATATATTTT
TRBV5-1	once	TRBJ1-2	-	CASRSDIFEYGYTF	TGCGCCAGCAGGTCGGACATCTTTGAGTATGGCTACACCTTC
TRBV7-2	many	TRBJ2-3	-	CASSPVAAFTDTQYF	TGTGCCAGCAGCCCTGTAGCGGCCTTCACAGATACGCAGTATTTT
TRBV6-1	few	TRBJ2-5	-	CASSQTSSAETQYF	TGTGCCAGCAGTCAGACCTCTAGCGCTGAGACCCAGTACTTC
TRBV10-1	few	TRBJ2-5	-	CASSPGTLGQETQYF	TGCGCCAGCAGTCCCGGGACTCTGGGCCAAGAGACCCAGTACTTC
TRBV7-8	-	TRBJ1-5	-	CASSGYTGIGSNQPQHF	TGTGCCAGCAGCGGGTATACAGGGATCGGAAGCAATCAGCCCCAGCATTTT
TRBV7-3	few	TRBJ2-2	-	CASSFTTPKNTGELFF	TGTGCCAGCAGCTTCACTACACCGAAAAACACCGGGGAGCTGTTTTTT
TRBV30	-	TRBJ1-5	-	CAWSGGGRSNQPQHF	TGTGCCTGGAGTGGGGGGGGGCGGTCCAATCAGCCCCAGCATTTT
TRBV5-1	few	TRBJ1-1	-	CASSLVPGNTEAFF	TGCGCCAGCAGCTTGGTCCCAGGGAACACTGAAGCTTTCTTT
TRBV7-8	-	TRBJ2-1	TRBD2	CASSSPSLAEVSYNEQFF	TGTGCCAGCAGCTCCCCCTCTCTAGCGGAGGTTTCCTACAATGAGCAGTTCTTC
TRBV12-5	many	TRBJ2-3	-	CASGLVSTQYF	TGTGCTAGTGGGCTAGTATCTACGCAGTATTTT
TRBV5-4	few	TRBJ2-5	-	CASSRDLQETQYF	TGTGCCAGCAGCCGGGATTTACAAGAGACCCAGTACTTC
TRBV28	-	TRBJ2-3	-	CASSLRVAGTQYF	TGTGCCAGCAGTTTACGAGTAGCTGGAACGCAGTATTTT
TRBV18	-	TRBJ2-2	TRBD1	CASSPGTANTGELFF	TGTGCCAGCTCTCCCGGGACAGCGAACACCGGGGAGCTGTTTTTT
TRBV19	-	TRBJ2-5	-	CASSVDPHRTQYF	TGTGCCAGTAGTGTAGACCCTCATAGGACCCAGTACTTC
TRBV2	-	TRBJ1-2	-	CASTHRQVRYDGYTF	TGTGCCAGCACCCATAGACAGGTTAGATATGATGGCTACACCTTC
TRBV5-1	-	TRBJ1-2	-	CASSLGRVGYTF	TGCGCCAGCAGCTTGGGCAGGGTCGGCTACACCTTC
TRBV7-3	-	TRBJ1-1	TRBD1	CASSVDRGRKAFF	TGTGCCAGCAGCGTGGACAGGGGGCGGAAAGCTTTCTTT
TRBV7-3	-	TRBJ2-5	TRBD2	CASSLKGLAGRQETQYF	TGTGCCAGCAGCTTAAAGGGACTAGCGGGGCGACAAGAGACCCAGTACTTC
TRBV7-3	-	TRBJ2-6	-	CASSINPSSGANVLTF	TGTGCCAGCAGCATAAATCCCTCCTCTGGGGCCAACGTCCTGACTTTC
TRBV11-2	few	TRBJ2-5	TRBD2	CASSLRLAGVSETQYF	TGTGCCAGCAGCTTAAGACTAGCGGGGGTATCTGAGACCCAGTACTTC
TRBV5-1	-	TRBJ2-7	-	CASSYQQGYEQYF	TGCGCCAGCAGTTACCAACAGGGTTACGAGCAGTACTTC
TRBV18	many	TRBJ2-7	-	CASSFRLNYEQYF	TGTGCCAGCTCGTTCCGGTTGAACTACGAGCAGTACTTC
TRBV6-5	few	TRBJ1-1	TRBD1	CATRDRGSTTEAFF	TGTGCCACCCGGGACAGGGGTTCAACCACTGAAGCTTTCTTT
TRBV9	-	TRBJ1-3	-	CASSVDSSGNTIYF	TGTGCCAGCAGCGTAGATAGCTCTGGAAACACCATATATTTT
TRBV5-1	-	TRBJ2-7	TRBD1	CASSPRQGYEQYF	TGCGCCAGCAGCCCCAGACAGGGGTACGAGCAGTACTTC
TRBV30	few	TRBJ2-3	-	CAWRMGQLASTQYF	TGTGCCTGGAGGATGGGACAATTGGCCTCTACGCAGTATTTT
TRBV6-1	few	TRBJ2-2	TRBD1	CASSSQGAVAGELFF	TGTGCCAGCAGTTCACAGGGGGCGGTCGCCGGGGAGCTGTTTTTT
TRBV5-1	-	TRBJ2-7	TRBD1	CASSKGQPDYEQYF	TGCGCCAGCAGCAAGGGACAGCCAGACTACGAGCAGTACTTC